These 22 T cell receptor beta chains were sequenced from one sample in a study of control samples from healthy donors and cancer patients. Sequencing used immunoSEQ multiplex PCR; TCRdb keeps in-frame clones, though not all of them. In the table there are 98,000 or so clones, about 80% of which are singletons. Specimen: blood. These receptors were taken from a woman in her 30s in good health.

Only a few counts were recorded for this clone. V and J are TRBV5-4 and TRBJ1-1, with D possibly TRBD1 on 5 matching bases. Trimming took off 4 bases at V and 4 bases at J, with 17 bases between the two ends. The germline gives CDR1 SGHNT, CDR2 YYREEE (reference sequence). This CDR3 contains 15 residues. The CDR3, as DNA: TGTGCCAGCAGCCCCAGGAAGGACGGGACCACTGAAGCTTTCTTT. Its translation is CASSPRKDGTTEAFF.

The chain is built from TRBV6-6 and TRBJ1-2; 11 nucleotides line up with TRBD1. The CDR3 contains 14 residues. Germline-derived CDR1 and CDR2 are MNHNY and SVGAGI (reference sequence). V lost 2 bases and J lost 8; bases outside the gene matches: 4. CDR3 sequence: CASSYGQGARGYTF. The CDR3 DNA is TGTGCCAGCAGTTACGGACAGGGGGCGCGGGGCTACACCTTC.

This clone was observed a few times. The chain carries TRBV19 and TRBJ1-5, with TRBD1 matching 10 bases. V trimming: 1 base; J trimming: 7 bases; junction bases outside the gene matches: 4. The CDR3 consists of 15 residues. The germline V gene encodes CDR1 LNHDA and CDR2 SQIVND (reference sequence). The CDR3 region has the DNA TGTGCCAGTAGTATAGGGGACAGGGGAGGACAGCCCCAGCATTTT. Amino acid sequence: CASSIGDRGGQPQHF.

The chain is built from TRBV29-1 and TRBJ2-7, with a possible D match to TRBD2 (5 bases). Germline CDR1 is SQVTM and CDR2 is ANQGSEA. CDR3 length: 11 residues. Between the trimmed V and J ends, which lost 2 bases and 5 bases, there was a span of 7 bases. CDR3 DNA sequence: TGCAGCGTTGAAAGCGGCGACGAGCAGTACTTC. Translation: CSVESGDEQYF.

V usage is TRBV9 and J usage is TRBJ1-2; TRBD1 might be the D (5 bases). Germline lookup yields CDR1 SGDLS and CDR2 YYNGEE. This CDR3 is built from 14 residues. The germline V and J ends were trimmed by 3 bases and 2 bases, with 11 bases remaining between them. The CDR3 bases are TGTGCCAGCAGCGAGGGACCGTCAAACTATGGCTACACCTTC. Residues: CASSEGPSNYGYTF.

This chain links TRBV12-3 or TRBV12-4 with TRBJ2-7; unclear D gene. The CDR3 contains 13 residues. Deletions cut 0 bases from V and 3 bases from J, with 6 bases between. The CDR3 sequence is CASSLAPGYEQYF. The CDR3, as DNA: TGTGCCAGCAGTTTAGCGCCAGGCTACGAGCAGTACTTC.

The chain recombines TRBV3-1 (or the pseudogene TRBV3-2) with TRBJ2-2; 12 nucleotides line up with TRBD2. V trimming: 0 bases; J trimming: 0 bases; junction bases outside the gene matches: 8. Per the germline V gene, CDR1 is LGHDT and CDR2 is YNNKEL (reference sequence). This CDR3 region has 20 residues. Written as DNA, the CDR3 is TGTGCCAGCAGCCAAGAAAACGGGACTAGCGGGCAAACGAACACCGGGGAGCTGTTTTTT. Translation gives CASSQENGTSGQTNTGELFF.

This chain links TRBV23-1 with TRBJ2-5; D not certain. TRBV23-1 is an open reading frame whose function is uncertain. V lost 11 bases and J 7 bases, leaving 5 bases between the germline ends. CDR3 length: 8 amino acids. The CDR3 is CALGTQYF. The CDR3 coding sequence is TGCGCCCTGGGGACCCAGTACTTC.

The chain recombines TRBV5-6 with TRBJ2-7; D possibly uses TRBD1 or TRBD2 (6 bases each). CDR3 size: 13 residues. V lost 4 bases and J lost 3, with 11 bases in between. CDR1 is SGHDT and CDR2 is YYEEEE in the germline V gene. The CDR3 DNA follows: TGTGCCAGCAGCCAACAGGGACTCTACGAGCAGTACTTC. This sequence encodes CASSQQGLYEQYF. Looking up the rest from reference TRBV5-6 and TRBJ2-7 gives the full variable domain: DAGVTQSPTHLIKTRGQQVTLRCSPKSGHDTVSWYQQALGQGPQFIFQYYEEEERQRGNFPDRFSGHQFPNYSSELNVNALLLGDSALYLCASSQQGLYEQYFGPGTRLTVT.

This clone was seen a handful of times. This chain connects TRBV10-1 to TRBJ2-1; TRBD1 agrees at 11 bases. The ends lost 4 bases at V and 5 bases at J; junction bases unmatched: 7. Germline CDR1 reads WNHNN; CDR2 reads SYGVQD (reference sequence). The CDR3 runs 16 residues. CDR3 DNA sequence: TGCGCCAGCAGTGTTCTTCGGACAGGGGGCCACAATGAGCAGTTCTTC. Translating it yields CASSVLRTGGHNEQFF.

The chain links TRBV15 to TRBJ1-4; a weak D match, TRBD1 (5 bases). V was cut by 0 bases and J by 8 bases, with 7 bases left in between. CDR3 length equals 13 residues. Germline CDR1 reads LNHNV; CDR2 reads YYDKDF (reference sequence). CDR3 sequence (DNA): TGTGCCACCAGCAGAGACTGGGACGAAAAACTGTTTTTT. Translation gives CATSRDWDEKLFF.

CDR3 region: CASSSRIGEDSYEQYF. CDR3 in DNA: TGTGCCAGCAGCTCCCGGATAGGGGAGGACTCCTACGAGCAGTACTTC. The genes are TRBV5-4 and TRBJ2-7, with a tentative D call TRBD2 (6 bases). CDR3 length: 16 amino acids. V was clipped by 3 bases and J by 0 bases, with 16 bases between them. The germline CDR1 and CDR2 sequences are SGHNT and YYREEE (reference sequence).

The CDR3 DNA follows: TGTGCCATCAGTGAAGCCCTAGCGGGGGCGAACACCGGGGAGCTGTTTTTT. Translating it yields CAISEALAGANTGELFF. This chain links TRBV10-3 with TRBJ2-2, with TRBD2 matching 10 bases. CDR3 size: 17 residues. Looked up from germline, CDR1 is ENHRY and CDR2 is SYGVKD. Trimming removed 3 bases from V and 0 bases from J; junction bases left unmatched: 4.

The rearrangement uses TRBV6-5 and TRBJ2-6; D ambiguous. This CDR3 is built from 15 residues. V dropped 6 bases and J dropped 0 bases, with 9 bases sitting between them. Germline V gene data show CDR1 as MNHEY and CDR2 as SVGAGI. DNA for the CDR3: TGTGCCAGCAGCAACGGTGGCTCTGGGGCCAACGTCCTGACTTTC. It is translated as CASSNGGSGANVLTF.

The gene calls are TRBV19 and TRBJ2-7, with D uncertain. V was clipped by 3 bases and J by 2 bases, with 8 bases between them. Germline V lookup: CDR1 LNHDA, CDR2 SQIVND (reference sequence). The CDR3 length is 13 residues. CDR3 nucleotide sequence: TGTGCCAGTAGTATCGCTTCCACCTACGAGCAGTACTTC. Translation: CASSIASTYEQYF.

The gene calls are TRBV10-3 and TRBJ1-2, with 7 bases fitting TRBD1. The CDR3 contains 13 residues. CDR1 and CDR2 from the germline V gene are ENHRY and SYGVKD. Losses at the gene ends were 2 bases for V and 8 bases for J; bases not matched to a gene: 5. As DNA, the CDR3 is TGTGCCATCAGTGAGGCCGACAGGGTGGGCTACACCTTC. As protein: CAISEADRVGYTF.

This clone occurred a few times. The chain links TRBV5-8 to TRBJ1-2, with D hard to call. Looked up from germline, CDR1 is SGHTS and CDR2 is YDEGEE. The CDR3 contains 15 residues. V gave up 1 base and J gave up 4 bases, with 14 bases separating them. The CDR3 reads CASSLNVRTGYGYTF. The CDR3 DNA sequence: TGTGCCAGCAGCTTGAACGTAAGAACCGGCTATGGCTACACCTTC.

This clone occurred a few times. The chain carries TRBV27 and TRBJ1-1; 8 bases align to TRBD1. J lost 10 bases, V lost 4 bases, and 8 bases had no gene match. The CDR3 extends over 13 amino acids. The germline CDR1 and CDR2 sequences are MNHEY and SMNVEV (reference sequence). The CDR3 protein is CASSYGQGASAFF. CDR3 nucleotides: TGTGCCAGCAGTTATGGTCAGGGGGCGTCAGCTTTCTTT.

The chain joins TRBV5-4 to TRBJ2-2; 10 bases align to TRBD1. Germline loops: CDR1 SGHNT, CDR2 YYREEE (reference sequence). V trimming: 1 base; J trimming: 6 bases; junction bases outside the gene matches: 9. This CDR3 is built from 17 residues. CDR3 in DNA: TGTGCCAGCAGCTTGTTAGGGGACAGGGGTCTCGCCGGGGAGCTGTTTTTT. Translating gives CASSLLGDRGLAGELFF.

The J gene is TRBJ2-1, the V gene TRBV9; 7 bases line up with TRBD1. With 2 bases clipped from V and 8 bases from J, the junction kept 7 bases outside the gene matches. The CDR3 spans 14 residues. Germline lookup yields CDR1 SGDLS and CDR2 YYNGEE. CDR3 sequence (DNA): TGTGCCAGCAGCGTCGGACAGGATTTGCATGAGCAGTTCTTC. Protein: CASSVGQDLHEQFF. The whole variable domain, remainder taken from reference TRBV9 and TRBJ2-1, is DSGVTQTPKHLITATGQRVTLRCSPRSGDLSVYWYQQSLDQGLQFLIQYYNGEERAKGNILERFSAQQFPDLHSELNLSSLELGDSALYFCASSVGQDLHEQFFGPGTRLTVL.

The chain links TRBV18 to TRBJ2-1, with 8 bases matching TRBD2. Losses at the gene ends were 2 bases for V and 5 bases for J; bases not matched to a gene: 2. The CDR3 is made up of 14 amino acids. Germline assignment: CDR1 KGHSH and CDR2 LQKENI. CDR3 in amino acids: CASSPKRGNNEQFF. As DNA, the CDR3 is TGTGCCAGCTCACCAAAGCGGGGGAACAATGAGCAGTTCTTC.

This clone was picked up a small number of times. V is TRBV2 and J is TRBJ1-5; 7 positions agree with TRBD1. CDR1 and CDR2 from the germline V gene are SNHLY and FYNNEI. CDR3 length: 15 residues. The J segment lost 0 bases and the V segment lost 6 bases, leaving 5 bases of the junction unmatched. The CDR3 nucleotides are TGTGCCAGCAGCAGACAGGGCGCTAGCAATCAGCCCCAGCATTTT. It is translated as CASSRQGASNQPQHF.